This T cell receptor beta chain was identified in a study of cytomegalovirus exposure and HLA in healthy donors. Worth noting for this clone: Its antigen is currently unknown.

General observations from the study: Later analysis associated a missense DCLRE1C variant with TCR beta V- and J-gene trimming. Later on, an analysis tied under 20,000 TCR beta sequences to HLA alleles at 0.05 false discovery rate.

Germline assignment: CDR1 SNHLY and CDR2 FYNNEI. Trimming at V came to 6 bases and at J to 3 bases, leaving 7 bases not matched to a gene. This CDR3 is built from 15 residues. The PCR was carried out with 60 Vbeta primers and 13 Jbeta primers. Original methodology: Some 80 million unique TCR beta chains, roughly 10 million shared, were counted in a later analysis. Clones were sequenced by immunoSEQ multiplex PCR, and TCRdb holds only the in-frame ones, with some missing. For V, J and clone size, that table is used; D and trimming come from the DNA. The sample lists roughly 200,000 clones, just over 75% occurring once.

This TCR was sampled from a woman aged 60 to 75 in good health and CMV-seropositive. The V gene is TRBV2, the J gene TRBJ2-7, with TRBD1 matching over 11 bases. The material sequenced was PBMCs. CDR3 region: CASRGRGTGGYEQYF. CDR3 DNA: TGTGCCAGCAGGGGTAGAGGGACAGGGGGCTACGAGCAGTACTTC.